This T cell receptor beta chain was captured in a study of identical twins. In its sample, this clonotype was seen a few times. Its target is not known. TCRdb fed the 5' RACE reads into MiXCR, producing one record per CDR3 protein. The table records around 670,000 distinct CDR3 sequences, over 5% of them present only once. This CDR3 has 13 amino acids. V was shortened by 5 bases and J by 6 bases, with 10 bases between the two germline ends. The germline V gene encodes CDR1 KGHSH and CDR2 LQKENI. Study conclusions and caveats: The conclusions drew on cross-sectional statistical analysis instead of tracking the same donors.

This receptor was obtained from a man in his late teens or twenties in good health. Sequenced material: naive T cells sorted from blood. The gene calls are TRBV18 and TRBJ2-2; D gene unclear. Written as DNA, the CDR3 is TGTGCCAGCTCAGGAAGCACGGCCGGGGAGCTGTTTTTT. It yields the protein CASSGSTAGELFF.